This T cell receptor (beta chain) was profiled in a study of blood T cell repertoires in COVID-19. Looking at the study overall: Samples representing acute and convalescent COVID-19 were sourced from the United States, Italy and Spain. Nucleic acid was either cDNA or gDNA, and it came from T cells, B-cell-depleted T cells, or PBMCs.

Sequencing used immunoSEQ multiplex PCR; TCRdb keeps in-frame clones, though not all of them. The repertoire consists of about 250,000 clones, with around four fifths occurring once and the leading ten covering approximately 4.5%. Germline CDR1 is WNHNN and CDR2 is SYGVQD (reference sequence). The CDR3 consists of 13 residues. Trimming shortened V by 6 bases and J by 2 bases, and 9 bases separated the two germline ends. The chain recombines TRBV10-1 with TRBJ2-3, with D possibly TRBD1 on 5 matching bases. The receptor's source is a woman between 65 and 79 years old with acute or convalescent COVID-19. Sequences were obtained from peripheral blood. The chain's CDR3 is CASSLTVTDTQYF. CDR3 in DNA: TGCGCCAGCAGCTTGACAGTCACAGATACGCAGTATTTT.